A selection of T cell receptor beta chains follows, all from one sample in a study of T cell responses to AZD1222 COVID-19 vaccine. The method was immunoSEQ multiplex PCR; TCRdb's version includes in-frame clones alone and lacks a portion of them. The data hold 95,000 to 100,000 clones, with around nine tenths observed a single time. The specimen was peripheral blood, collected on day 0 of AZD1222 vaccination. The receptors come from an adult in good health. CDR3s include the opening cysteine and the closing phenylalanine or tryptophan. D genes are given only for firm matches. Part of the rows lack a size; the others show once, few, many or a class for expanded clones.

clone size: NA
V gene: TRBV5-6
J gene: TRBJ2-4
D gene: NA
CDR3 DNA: TGTGCCAGCAGCGTTTTGGGGGGTTCGAGCCTTGGAAACATTCAGTACTTC
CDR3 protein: CASSVLGGSSLGNIQYF

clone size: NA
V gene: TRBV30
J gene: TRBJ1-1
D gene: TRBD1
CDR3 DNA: TGTGCCTGGAGGGACAGGACTGAAGCTTTCTTT
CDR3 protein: CAWRDRTEAFF

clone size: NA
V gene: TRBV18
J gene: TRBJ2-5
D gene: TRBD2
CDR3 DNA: TGTGCCAGCTCACCTTTCGGGACTAGCGGTTTAGAGACCCAGTACTTC
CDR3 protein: CASSPFGTSGLETQYF

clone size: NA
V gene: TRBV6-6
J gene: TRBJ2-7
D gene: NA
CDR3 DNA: TGTGCCAGCAGTTTGTCCACCGCCTCCTACGAGCAGTACTTC
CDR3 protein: CASSLSTASYEQYF

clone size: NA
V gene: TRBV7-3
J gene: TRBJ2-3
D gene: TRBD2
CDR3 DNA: TGTGCCAGCAGCTTAGGACTAGCGGGGGGAACTAGCACAGATACGCAGTATTTT
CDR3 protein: CASSLGLAGGTSTDTQYF

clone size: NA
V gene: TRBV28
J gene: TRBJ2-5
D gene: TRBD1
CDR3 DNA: TGTGCCAGCAGAGAGACAGGGTACCAAGAGACCCAGTACTTC
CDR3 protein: CASRETGYQETQYF

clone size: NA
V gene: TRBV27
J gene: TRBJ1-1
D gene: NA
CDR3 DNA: TGTGCCAGCACCGGCTACGGGATTCGGACTGAAGCTTTCTTT
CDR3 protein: CASTGYGIRTEAFF

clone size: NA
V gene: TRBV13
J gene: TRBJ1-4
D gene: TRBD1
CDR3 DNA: TGTGCCAGCAGCACGGGACAGGGAGGGGAAAAACTGTTTTTT
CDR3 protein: CASSTGQGGEKLFF

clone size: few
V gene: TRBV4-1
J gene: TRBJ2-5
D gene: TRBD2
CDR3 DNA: TGCGCCAGCAGCCAAAGGAGTGGGCTAGCGGGGGATGGCGGGGAGACCCAGTACTTC
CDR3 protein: CASSQRSGLAGDGGETQYF

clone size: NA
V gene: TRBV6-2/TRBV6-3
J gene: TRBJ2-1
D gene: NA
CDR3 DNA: TGTGCCAGCAGTGAGGACAGCAGCTCCTACAATGAGCAGTTCTTC
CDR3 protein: CASSEDSSSYNEQFF

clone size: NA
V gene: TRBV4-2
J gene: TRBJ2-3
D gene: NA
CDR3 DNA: TGTGCCAGCAGCCAAGGTTGGCAGGGTGGGGATACGCAGTATTTT
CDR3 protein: CASSQGWQGGDTQYF

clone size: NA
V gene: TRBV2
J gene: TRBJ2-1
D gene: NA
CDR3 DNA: TGTGCCAGCAGTGAACGGGGGGCCGTCTATGAGCAGTTCTTC
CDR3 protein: CASSERGAVYEQFF

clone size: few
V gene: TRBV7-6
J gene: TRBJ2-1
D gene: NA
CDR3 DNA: TGTGCCAGCAGCCCAGAAGCCGGATCTTACAATGAGCAGTTCTTC
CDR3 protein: CASSPEAGSYNEQFF

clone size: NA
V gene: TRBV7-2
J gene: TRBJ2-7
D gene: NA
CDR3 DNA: TGTGCCAGCAGCTGGATCCCCGGGGTCTCCTACGAGCAGTACTTC
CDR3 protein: CASSWIPGVSYEQYF

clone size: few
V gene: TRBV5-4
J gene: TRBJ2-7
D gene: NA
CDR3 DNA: TGTGCCAGCAGCGCCGGGACTGATGTCGAGCAGTACTTC
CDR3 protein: CASSAGTDVEQYF

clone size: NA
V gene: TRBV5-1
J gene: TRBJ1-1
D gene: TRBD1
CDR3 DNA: TGCGCCAGCAGCTTCGAAATACAGGGGGGACACACTGAAGCTTTCTTT
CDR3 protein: CASSFEIQGGHTEAFF

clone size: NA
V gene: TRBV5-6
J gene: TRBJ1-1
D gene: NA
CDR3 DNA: TGTGCCAGCAGCCGTGGACGGAGGGAGAATGAAGCTTTCTTT
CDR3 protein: CASSRGRRENEAFF

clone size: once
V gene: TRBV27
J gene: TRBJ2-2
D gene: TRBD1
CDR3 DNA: TGTGCCAGTTCAGACCCGGGACAGGCTCTTTCCGGGGAGCTGTTTTTT
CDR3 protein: CASSDPGQALSGELFF

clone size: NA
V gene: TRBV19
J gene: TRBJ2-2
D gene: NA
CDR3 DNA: TGTGCCAGTCGTTTCTTCGCGAACACCGGGGAGCTGTTTTTT
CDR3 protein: CASRFFANTGELFF

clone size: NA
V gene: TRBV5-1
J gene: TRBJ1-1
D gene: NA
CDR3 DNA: TGCGCCAGCAGCTTGAGTCGTTTTTACACTGAAGCTTTCTTT
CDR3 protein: CASSLSRFYTEAFF

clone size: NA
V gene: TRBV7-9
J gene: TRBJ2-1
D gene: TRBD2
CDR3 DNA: TGTGCCAGCAGTTTTTCGGGACTAGCAGATGAGCAGTTCTTC
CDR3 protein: CASSFSGLADEQFF

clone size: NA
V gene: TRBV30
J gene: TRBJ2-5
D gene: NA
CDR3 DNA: TGTGCCTGGAGTACTTTTGTACTATCGGGTGGGACCCAGTACTTC
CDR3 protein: CAWSTFVLSGGTQYF

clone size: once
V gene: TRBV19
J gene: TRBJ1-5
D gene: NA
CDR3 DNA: TGTGCCAGTAGTATCGGGGACCGGGGAGCTACGAAGCATTTT
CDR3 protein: CASSIGDRGATKHF

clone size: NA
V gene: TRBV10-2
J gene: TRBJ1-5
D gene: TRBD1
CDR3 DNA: TGCGCCAGCAGGTCGGACAGGAATCAGCCCCAGCATTTT
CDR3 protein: CASRSDRNQPQHF

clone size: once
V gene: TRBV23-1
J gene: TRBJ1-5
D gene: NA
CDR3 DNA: TGCGCCAGCAGTCAATCGGTAGGGACAAGGGCCAGCAATCAGCCCCAGCATTTT
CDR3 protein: CASSQSVGTRASNQPQHF

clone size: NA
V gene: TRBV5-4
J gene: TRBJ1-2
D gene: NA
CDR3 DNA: TGTGCCAGCAGCTTGGTTTATCGCAGGCAAGGCTATGGCTACACCTTC
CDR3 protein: CASSLVYRRQGYGYTF

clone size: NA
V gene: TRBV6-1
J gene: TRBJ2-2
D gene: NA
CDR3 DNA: TGTGCCAGCAGTGGGGATTGGGGGGCAGGCACCGGGGAGCTGTTTTTT
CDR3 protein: CASSGDWGAGTGELFF

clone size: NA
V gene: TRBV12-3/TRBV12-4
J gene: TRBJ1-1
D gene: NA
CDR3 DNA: TGTGCCAGCAGCTCCGACCAGGGCGCTGAAGCTTTCTTT
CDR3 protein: CASSSDQGAEAFF

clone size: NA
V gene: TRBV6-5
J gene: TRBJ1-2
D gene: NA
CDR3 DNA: TGTGCCAGCAGTCCAACCGATTCCTCCTTGGGTGGCTACACCTTC
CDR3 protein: CASSPTDSSLGGYTF

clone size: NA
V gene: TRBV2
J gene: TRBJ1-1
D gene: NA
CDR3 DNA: TGTGCCAGCATCTACCTTTCTCAAGCTTTCTTT
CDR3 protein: CASIYLSQAFF

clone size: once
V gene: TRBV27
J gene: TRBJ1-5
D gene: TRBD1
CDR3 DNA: TGTGCCAGCAGTTTATCCCTGACAGGGAGTCAGCCCCAGCATTTT
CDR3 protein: CASSLSLTGSQPQHF

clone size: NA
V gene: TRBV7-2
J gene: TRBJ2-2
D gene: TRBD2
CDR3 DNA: TGTGCCAGCAGTTCTAGCGGGGGGGCAGACACCGGGGAGCTGTTTTTT
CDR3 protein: CASSSSGGADTGELFF

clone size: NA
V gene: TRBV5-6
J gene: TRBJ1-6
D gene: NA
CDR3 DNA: TGTGCCAGCAGCTCCCCCGTCAGGGGATATTCACCCCTCCACTTT
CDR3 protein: CASSSPVRGYSPLHF

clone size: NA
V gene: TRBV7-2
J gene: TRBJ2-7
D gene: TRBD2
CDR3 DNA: TGTGCCAGCAGCTGGCCGGGACTAGCCCGCGAGCAGTACTTC
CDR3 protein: CASSWPGLAREQYF

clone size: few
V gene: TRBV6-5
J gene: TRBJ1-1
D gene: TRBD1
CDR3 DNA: TGTGCCAGCAGTCACAGGGGGCTCTTGACTGAAGCTTTCTTT
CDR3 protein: CASSHRGLLTEAFF

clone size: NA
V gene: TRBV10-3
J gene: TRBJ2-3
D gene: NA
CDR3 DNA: TGTGCCATCTTGATGGGAGATACGCAGTATTTT
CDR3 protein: CAILMGDTQYF

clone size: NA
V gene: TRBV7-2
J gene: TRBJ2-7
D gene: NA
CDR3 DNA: TGTGCCAGCAGCTTAGAGGCAGACTCCTACGAGCAGTACTTC
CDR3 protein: CASSLEADSYEQYF

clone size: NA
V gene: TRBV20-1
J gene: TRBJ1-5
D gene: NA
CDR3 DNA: TGCAGTGCTAGTGATAGGTCAGGACAGCCCCAGCATTTT
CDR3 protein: CSASDRSGQPQHF

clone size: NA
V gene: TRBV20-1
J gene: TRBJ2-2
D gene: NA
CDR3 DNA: TGCAGTGCTAGTCCAAGGACTGGCCGAGGTCCCGGGGAGCTGTTTTTT
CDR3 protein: CSASPRTGRGPGELFF

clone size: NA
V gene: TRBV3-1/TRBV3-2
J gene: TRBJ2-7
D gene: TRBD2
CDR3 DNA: TGTGCCAGCAGCCAAGGGCTAGCGGGGTCGTACGAGCAGTACTTC
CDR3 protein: CASSQGLAGSYEQYF

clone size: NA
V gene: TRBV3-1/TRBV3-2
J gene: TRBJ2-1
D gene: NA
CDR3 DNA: TGTGCCAGCAGCCAAGGCAGGTACAATGAGCAGTTCTTC
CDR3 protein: CASSQGRYNEQFF

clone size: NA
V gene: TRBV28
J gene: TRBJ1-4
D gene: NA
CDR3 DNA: TGTGCCAGCAGTCCGGGTAACGGGGGCGAAGAAAAACTGTTTTTT
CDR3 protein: CASSPGNGGEEKLFF

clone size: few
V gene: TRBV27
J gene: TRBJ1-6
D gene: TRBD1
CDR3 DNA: TGTGCCAGCAGTTTAGCGGGACAGGGACTTTCACCCCTCCACTTT
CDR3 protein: CASSLAGQGLSPLHF

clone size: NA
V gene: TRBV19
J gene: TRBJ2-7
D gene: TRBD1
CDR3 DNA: TGTGCCAGTAGTAGCCGCACCGGGACAGGAGACTACGAGCAGTACTTC
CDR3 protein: CASSSRTGTGDYEQYF

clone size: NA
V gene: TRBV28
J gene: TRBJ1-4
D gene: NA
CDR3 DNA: TGTGCCAGCAGACATTGGAAGACGGCGGGCGATGAAAAACTGTTTTTT
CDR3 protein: CASRHWKTAGDEKLFF

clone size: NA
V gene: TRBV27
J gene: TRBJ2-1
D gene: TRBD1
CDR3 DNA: TGTGCCAGCAGTATAACAGGGGGCAATGAGCAGTTCTTC
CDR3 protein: CASSITGGNEQFF

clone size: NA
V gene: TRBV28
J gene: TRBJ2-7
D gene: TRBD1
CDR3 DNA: TGTGCCACCTGGGACAGGGACTACGAGCAGTACTTC
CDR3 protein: CATWDRDYEQYF

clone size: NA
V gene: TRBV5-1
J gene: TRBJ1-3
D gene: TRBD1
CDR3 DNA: TGCGCCAGCAGCCCGACAACAGGGGGGAACACCATATATTTT
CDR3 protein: CASSPTTGGNTIYF

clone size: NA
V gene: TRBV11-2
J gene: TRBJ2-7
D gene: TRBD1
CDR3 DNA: TGTGCCAGCAGCTTAGTATTGGCCGGGACAGGGACCTACGAGCAGTACTTC
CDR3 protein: CASSLVLAGTGTYEQYF

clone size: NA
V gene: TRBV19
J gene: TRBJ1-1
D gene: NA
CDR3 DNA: TGTGCCAGTAGTACCCGACGGACAGACCTAGCCCCCAACACTGAAGCTTTCTTT
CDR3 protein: CASSTRRTDLAPNTEAFF

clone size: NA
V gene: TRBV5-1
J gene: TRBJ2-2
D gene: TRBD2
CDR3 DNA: TGCGCCAGCAGCCGCTCTAGCGGGGGGAACACCGGGGAGCTGTTTTTT
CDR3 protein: CASSRSSGGNTGELFF

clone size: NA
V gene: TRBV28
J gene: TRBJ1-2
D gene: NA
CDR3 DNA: TGTGCCAGCAACGACCATAGCGGCTACACCTTC
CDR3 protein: CASNDHSGYTF